These 7 T cell receptor beta chains originate from one sample sequenced in a study of shared clonotypes between healthy human individuals. TCRdb keeps only in-frame clones here, not all; method: immunoSEQ multiplex PCR. The sample has 190,000 or so clones, about 93% seen once. Sequencing used naive CD4+ T cells sorted from blood. Subset reported: CD45RA+ positively selected. These receptors were collected from a woman in her 30s in good health.

The chain is built from TRBV27 and TRBJ2-7; 12 nucleotides line up with TRBD2. The CDR3 runs to 15 residues. Germline CDR1 is MNHEY and CDR2 is SMNVEV (reference sequence). V dropped 3 bases and J dropped 7; count of bases not matched to a gene: 7. The CDR3 reads CASSFLAGGPFEQYF. In nucleotides, the CDR3 is TGTGCCAGCAGTTTCCTAGCGGGAGGGCCGTTTGAGCAGTACTTC.

The V call is TRBV2, the J call TRBJ2-1; the match to TRBD2 covers 14 bases. With V trimmed by 6 bases and J by 10 bases, 5 bases remained unmatched. The CDR3 is 14 residues long. Germline V CDR1 and CDR2: SNHLY, FYNNEI. The CDR3 coding sequence is TGTGCCAGCAGGACTAGCGGGGGGGAGGGAGAGCAGTTCTTC. This translates into CASRTSGGEGEQFF.

This rearrangement joins TRBV7-2 to TRBJ2-5, with TRBD2 matching 11 bases. The J call may be faulty, since TRBJ2-7 better matches the DNA end. This CDR3 spans 15 amino acids. Germline V CDR1 and CDR2: SGHTA, FQGNSA. CDR3 sequence (DNA): TGTGCCAGCAGCTTGAGGTTAGCGGGAGGGAACGAGCAGTACTTC. This encodes CASSLRLAGGNEQYF.

This chain connects TRBV7-9 to TRBJ2-7; 8 bases line up with TRBD2. CDR3 length: 16 residues. Germline CDR1 and CDR2: SEHNR and FQNEAQ (reference sequence). With V trimmed by 5 bases and J by 4 bases, 13 bases remained unmatched. CDR3 amino acids: CASSTNGRAGLYEQYF. The CDR3 DNA sequence: TGTGCCAGCAGCACCAACGGGAGGGCCGGATTGTACGAGCAGTACTTC.

The chain employs TRBV15 and TRBJ2-5; no clear D. Germline loops: CDR1 LNHNV, CDR2 YYDKDF (reference sequence). The CDR3 consists of 16 residues. The V end lost 0 bases, the J end lost 1 base, and 12 bases lay between the germline ends. The CDR3 spells CATSRDSRNLQETQYF. The CDR3 DNA reads as TGTGCCACCAGCAGAGATAGTCGTAACCTCCAAGAGACCCAGTACTTC.

This chain links TRBV28 with TRBJ1-2, with a tentative D call TRBD1 (6 bases). Germline assignment: CDR1 MDHEN and CDR2 SYDVKM. There are 11 residues in the CDR3. In DNA, the CDR3 is TGTGTCACAGGGCCAGACTATGGCTACACCTTC. This sequence encodes CVTGPDYGYTF.

This clone was found once. This rearrangement joins TRBV28 to TRBJ2-1; maybe TRBD1 (7 bases). V was cut by 5 bases and J by 1 base, with 18 bases left in between. CDR3 size: 17 residues. The germline V gene has CDR1 MDHEN and CDR2 SYDVKM. CDR3 amino acids: CASSKRQGGGSYNEQFF. The DNA for the CDR3 is TGTGCCAGCAGTAAACGACAGGGAGGTGGATCCTACAATGAGCAGTTCTTC.